This T cell receptor (beta chain) is drawn from a study of blood T cells in healthy people across ages. Using a J-beta primer mix together with a sample-barcoded 5' primer, a second PCR was run for about 6 to 12 cycles. TCRdb re-called the 5' RACE reads with MiXCR, one entry per CDR3 protein. The table includes around 320,000 distinct CDR3 sequences, roughly 26% detected once. There are 16 residues in the CDR3. Deletions cut 5 bases from V and 2 bases from J, with 16 bases between. Germline-derived CDR1 and CDR2 are SGHTA and FQGTGA. Donor samples were obtained from healthy Caucasian individuals from Russia, aged 6 to 90.

Source material: blood. The sequence was collected from an older woman in good health. The gene calls are TRBV7-3 and TRBJ2-1; D is possibly TRBD1 (5 bases). The CDR3 coding sequence is TGTGCCAGCAGCCTTTTAAAGGGGCAACCCTACAATGAGCAGTTCTTC. Its translation: CASSLLKGQPYNEQFF.